This T cell receptor beta chain appears in the sequencing data of a study of T-cell memory formation after mild COVID-19. Study outcomes and limitations: Clones shrinking between day 15 and 85 showed a balanced CD4/CD8 split, and those that grew later tilted toward CD4+. Shrinking CD4+ clones were chiefly CM and EM; CD8+ ones were chiefly EMRA. Cross-reactive memory apparently joined, as some responding clones appeared in pre-infection memory.

Trimming left V 2 bases short and J 3 bases short, with 11 bases between. The CDR3 covers 15 residues. Germline V gene sequence: CDR1 SNHLY, CDR2 FYNNEI. A word on this clonotype: Its antigen is still unknown.

TCRdb independently ran MiXCR on the 5' RACE reads; one entry per CDR3 protein. This table has some 450,000 distinct CDR3 sequences, around 18% appearing once. The origin of this receptor is an adult woman who had mild COVID-19 (a few samples of this study predate the infection). Cell type and time point are not known. The specimen was PBMCs or a T cell subset sorted from them (not recorded which). The chain uses TRBV2 and TRBJ2-1, with a weak D call TRBD1 (6 bases). The CDR3 region has the DNA TGTGCCAGCAGTGAACAGGGGCCAATCTACAATGAGCAGTTCTTC. As protein: CASSEQGPIYNEQFF.